The 27 T cell receptor beta chains in this list originate from one sample, sequenced in a study of beta chain features in type 1 diabetes. Every bit of the isolated RNA underwent reverse transcription, so sequencing read expressed TCRB transcripts. Sequencing was performed with immunoSEQ multiplex PCR; in TCRdb, only in-frame clones are kept and a portion is missing. In the table there are roughly 300,000 clones, 6.5% to 10% of which are singletons. The sequenced material came from central memory CD4+ T cells from blood. These TCRs come from a woman younger than 35 in good health.

The chain couples TRBV2 to TRBJ2-1; 9 bases line up with TRBD2. Germline V gives CDR1 SNHLY, CDR2 FYNNEI. Trimming took 0 bases from V and 2 from J; bases not matched to a gene: 8. CDR3 length: 18 amino acids. This CDR3 reads CASSEALFGLATYNEQFF. Written as DNA, the CDR3 is TGTGCCAGCAGTGAAGCGCTTTTCGGACTAGCGACCTACAATGAGCAGTTCTTC. The variable domain in full, with the rest retrieved from reference TRBV2 and TRBJ2-1, is EPEVTQTPSHQVTQMGQEVILRCVPISNHLYFYWYRQILGQKVEFLVSFYNNEISEKSEIFDDQFSVERPDGSNFTLKIRSTKLEDSAMYFCASSEALFGLATYNEQFFGPGTRLTVL.

The J gene is TRBJ2-7, the V gene TRBV2, with D possibly being TRBD1 (6 bases). Per the germline V gene, CDR1 is SNHLY and CDR2 is FYNNEI. This CDR3 spans 15 amino acids. Between the trimmed V and J ends, which lost 3 bases and 6 bases, there was a span of 18 bases. For the CDR3, the DNA is TGTGCCAGCAGTGACTTTCTACAGGGTCCTACCGAGCAGTACTTC. It specifies CASSDFLQGPTEQYF.

This clone was seen only a few times. This sequence joins TRBV2 and TRBJ1-1, with D unresolved. CDR1 SNHLY and CDR2 FYNNEI come from the germline V gene. This CDR3 spans 15 amino acids. V was pared by 10 bases and J by 0 bases, with 18 bases between. In nucleotides, the CDR3 is TGTGCCACCAACGAGGTGCGGGCTTTGAACACTGAAGCTTTCTTT. Translating gives CATNEVRALNTEAFF.

The chain uses TRBV5-1 and TRBJ1-4; D is undetermined. CDR1 is SGHRS, CDR2 YFSETQ, per germline. The CDR3 runs 15 residues. V was shortened by 4 bases and J by 4 bases, with 14 bases between the two germline ends. The CDR3 DNA sequence: TGCGCCAGCAGCCTAACTGGCCAGAATAATGAAAAACTGTTTTTT. Protein: CASSLTGQNNEKLFF.

This clone was counted only a few times. This chain connects TRBV15 to TRBJ1-5; the D gene is possibly TRBD1 (5 bases). Germline lookup yields CDR1 LNHNV and CDR2 YYDKDF (reference sequence). The CDR3 contains 14 residues. Trimming removed 3 bases from V and 5 bases from J, with 11 bases in between. The CDR3 nucleotides read TGTGCCACCAGCAGGGACCTAGGGGATCAGCCCCAGCATTTT. Amino acid sequence: CATSRDLGDQPQHF. The complete variable domain, with remaining parts taken from reference TRBV15 and TRBJ1-5, reads DAMVIQNPRYQVTQFGKPVTLSCSQTLNHNVMYWYQQKSSQAPKLLFHYYDKDFNNEADTPDNFQSRRPNTSFCFLDIRSPGLGDTAMYLCATSRDLGDQPQHFGDGTRLSIL.

The chain combines TRBV5-1 with TRBJ2-5; 7 bases are a match to TRBD2. Trimming cost V 3 bases and J 5 bases; bases outside gene matches: 13. Germline V lookup: CDR1 SGHRS, CDR2 YFSETQ. The CDR3 is 16 residues long. In DNA form, the CDR3 reads TGCGCCAGCAGCTCCGGAGGCGGGAGTCGCCACGAGACCCAGTACTTC. Protein product: CASSSGGGSRHETQYF.

This chain joins TRBV6-5 and TRBJ2-4, with 7 bases that match TRBD2. The CDR3 runs 12 residues. Trimming removed 6 bases from V and 9 bases from J; junction bases left unmatched: 5. The germline V gene encodes CDR1 MNHEY and CDR2 SVGAGI. The CDR3 here is CASSGLDGIQYF. The CDR3 region has the DNA TGTGCCAGCAGCGGACTAGATGGCATTCAGTACTTC.

This clone was observed a handful of times. The genes are TRBV29-1 and TRBJ2-1, with D unresolved. The V and J ends lost 2 bases and 5 bases respectively, with 13 bases between them. The CDR3 is 14 residues long. Germline V gene lookup returns CDR1 SQVTM and CDR2 ANQGSEA. CDR3 loop: CSVESQHLHNEQFF. The CDR3 DNA follows: TGCAGCGTTGAAAGTCAGCACCTTCACAATGAGCAGTTCTTC.

The CDR3 sequence is CASSSVGDTQYF. The CDR3 nucleotides read TGTGCCAGCAGCTCGGTCGGAGATACGCAGTATTTT. The rearrangement joins TRBV7-2 to TRBJ2-3; D is undetermined. Germline V CDR1 and CDR2: SGHTA, FQGNSA. The CDR3 is made up of 12 amino acids. V shed 4 bases and J shed 5 bases, with 7 bases lying between them.

This clone was counted ten times or more. Additional DNA sequences in this sample encode the identical CDR3. Here the CDR3 reads CASRPRTSGYNEQFF. CDR3 DNA sequence: TGTGCCAGCCGCCCCCGGACTAGCGGCTACAATGAGCAGTTCTTC. The chain couples TRBV27 to TRBJ2-1; 10 nucleotides agree with TRBD2. CDR1 and CDR2 from the germline V gene are MNHEY and SMNVEV (reference sequence). The CDR3 extends over 15 amino acids. V dropped 8 bases and J dropped 3; count of bases not matched to a gene: 7.

This clone was recorded a few times. The chain employs TRBV9 and TRBJ2-2; TRBD2 matches 10 bases. The length of the CDR3 is 15 residues. In germline, CDR1 is SGDLS, CDR2 YYNGEE. V gave up 4 bases and J gave up 2 bases; unmatched junction bases: 2. In nucleotides, the CDR3 is TGTGCCAGCAGCCGGACTAGCGGAAACACCGGGGAGCTGTTTTTT. Its translation is CASSRTSGNTGELFF.

This chain joins TRBV7-8 and TRBJ2-7; 10 nucleotides line up with TRBD1. The CDR3 extends over 15 amino acids. The germline V gene encodes CDR1 SGHVS and CDR2 FQNEAQ. Trimming cost V 2 bases and J 7 bases; bases outside gene matches: 8. DNA of the CDR3: TGTGCCAGCAGCTTACCCCCAGGGGGACAGGGGGAGCAGTACTTC. The encoded protein is CASSLPPGGQGEQYF.

This clone was observed many times. The chain employs TRBV4-3 and TRBJ1-5; D is uncertain. The germline V and J ends were trimmed by 0 bases and 0 bases, with 6 bases remaining between them. This CDR3 spans 15 amino acids. Looked up from germline, CDR1 is LGHNA and CDR2 is YSLEER. The CDR3 sequence: CASSQDWSSNQPQHF. The CDR3, as DNA: TGCGCCAGCAGCCAAGATTGGAGTAGCAATCAGCCCCAGCATTTT.

The V gene is TRBV14, the J gene TRBJ2-1; perhaps TRBD2 as D (5 bases). CDR3 size: 16 residues. Germline V CDR1 and CDR2: SGHDN, FVKESK. V was clipped by 6 bases and J by 1 base, with 16 bases between them. The CDR3: CASRLSGAPSYNEQFF. CDR3 nucleotides: TGTGCCAGCAGACTAAGCGGAGCCCCTTCCTACAATGAGCAGTTCTTC.

This clone was counted between two and nine times. The chain uses TRBV2 and TRBJ2-1, with 7 bases identical to TRBD2. J lost 4 bases, V lost 4 bases, and 7 bases had no gene match. Germline V gives CDR1 SNHLY, CDR2 FYNNEI. The CDR3 covers 15 residues. CDR3 DNA: TGTGCCAGCAGTGCCGGCGGGAGTGCTTACAATGAGCAGTTCTTC. Amino acid sequence: CASSAGGSAYNEQFF.

In its sample, this clone was seen a few times. This rearrangement joins TRBV13 to TRBJ2-1; a weak D match, TRBD1 (5 bases). Trimming shortened V by 4 bases and J by 0 bases, and 13 bases separated the two germline ends. Per germline, CDR1 PRHDT and CDR2 FYEKMQ (reference sequence). The CDR3 is made up of 16 amino acids. CDR3 in DNA: TGTGCCAGCAGCTCAACCCAGGGTAACTCCTACAATGAGCAGTTCTTC. It encodes CASSSTQGNSYNEQFF.

The genes are TRBV5-6 and TRBJ1-2; D unresolved. The CDR3 totals 14 residues. Germline CDR1 is SGHDT and CDR2 is YYEEEE. Trimming took off 4 bases at V and 4 bases at J, with 14 bases between the two ends. CDR3 residues: CASSPNPGSYGYTF. The DNA for the CDR3 is TGTGCCAGCAGCCCCAACCCGGGTAGCTATGGCTACACCTTC.

This clone appeared a single time. The chain employs TRBV5-1 and TRBJ2-5; 9 bases are a match to TRBD2. This CDR3 is built from 15 residues. J lost 3 bases, V lost 6 bases, and 9 bases had no gene match. Germline V gives CDR1 SGHRS, CDR2 YFSETQ. The DNA for the CDR3 is TGCGCCAGCAATAAAGCGGGAGGTGTCGAAGAGACCCAGTACTTC. This sequence encodes CASNKAGGVEETQYF.

The CDR3 DNA reads TGTGCCAGCAGCTTAGGGGGCCAGTACCTCTACGAGCAGTACTTC. Translating gives CASSLGGQYLYEQYF. The chain employs TRBV7-2 and TRBJ2-7; TRBD1 is a possible D gene (5 bases). Per germline, CDR1 SGHTA and CDR2 FQGNSA. The V end lost 1 base, the J end lost 3 bases, and 13 bases lay between the germline ends. The CDR3 contains 15 residues.

The chain uses TRBV5-4 and TRBJ2-3; D remains unclear. There are 14 residues in the CDR3. Trimming stripped 0 bases from V and 3 bases from J, with 8 bases between. Germline V gene lookup returns CDR1 SGHNT and CDR2 YYREEE (reference sequence). This chain's CDR3 is CASSLVAETDTQYF. The CDR3 DNA reads as TGTGCCAGCAGCTTGGTGGCGGAGACAGATACGCAGTATTTT. Drawing the rest from reference TRBV5-4 and TRBJ2-3, the complete variable domain is ETGVTQSPTHLIKTRGQQVTLRCSSQSGHNTVSWYQQALGQGPQFIFQYYREEENGRGNFPPRFSGLQFPNYSSELNVNALELDDSALYLCASSLVAETDTQYFGPGTRLTVL.

This clone was seen a few times. The rearrangement joins TRBV28 to TRBJ2-3; D is undetermined. The germline CDR1 and CDR2 sequences are MDHEN and SYDVKM. This CDR3 comprises 15 residues. With 6 bases removed from V and 4 bases from J, the gap between germline ends came to 17 bases. The CDR3: CASSNQADGADTQYF. Here the CDR3 DNA reads TGTGCCAGCAGCAATCAGGCAGATGGAGCAGATACGCAGTATTTT.

The chain is built from TRBV9 and TRBJ2-1, with D possibly matching TRBD2 (5 bases). CDR1 and CDR2 (germline): SGDLS, YYNGEE. V was cut by 1 base and J by 0 bases, with 14 bases left in between. The CDR3 consists of 17 residues. CDR3 sequence reads: CASSVHPLGSSYNEQFF. The CDR3 DNA sequence: TGTGCCAGCAGCGTACACCCCCTGGGGAGCTCCTACAATGAGCAGTTCTTC. The full variable domain, with the rest looked up from reference TRBV9 and TRBJ2-1, is DSGVTQTPKHLITATGQRVTLRCSPRSGDLSVYWYQQSLDQGLQFLIQYYNGEERAKGNILERFSAQQFPDLHSELNLSSLELGDSALYFCASSVHPLGSSYNEQFFGPGTRLTVL.

This clone was seen only a few times. This chain links TRBV27 with TRBJ2-1; D may be TRBD1 (6 bases). V was trimmed by 10 bases and J by 10 bases, leaving 11 bases between them. This CDR3 spans 10 amino acids. Germline-derived CDR1 and CDR2 are MNHEY and SMNVEV (reference sequence). CDR3 loop: CATGDIEQFF. CDR3 coding DNA: TGTGCCACCGGGGACATCGAGCAGTTCTTC.

V gene TRBV11-2 combines with J gene TRBJ2-1; 7 positions match TRBD1. The V segment lost 1 base and the J segment 3 bases; nucleotides outside the gene matches: 9. The CDR3 has 17 amino acids. Germline V gene sequence: CDR1 SGHAT, CDR2 FQNNGV. The CDR3 reads CASSLGGGGLHYNEQFF. CDR3 coding DNA: TGTGCCAGCAGCTTAGGAGGGGGCGGCCTTCACTACAATGAGCAGTTCTTC.

The V and J genes are TRBV2 and TRBJ2-7; D gene unclear. V was trimmed by 5 bases and J by 0 bases, leaving 14 bases between them. This CDR3 comprises 15 residues. Per the germline V gene, CDR1 is SNHLY and CDR2 is FYNNEI. The CDR3 region is CASSPDPWSSYEQYF. The CDR3 DNA reads as TGTGCCAGCAGTCCTGACCCATGGAGCTCCTACGAGCAGTACTTC.

V and J are TRBV4-2 and TRBJ2-1; D may be TRBD1 (7 bases). The CDR3 has 15 amino acids. V was shortened by 4 bases and J by 4 bases, with 14 bases between the two germline ends. The germline V gene has CDR1 LGHNA and CDR2 YNFKEQ. CDR3 loop: CASSRQAGQYNEQFF. As DNA, the CDR3 is TGTGCCAGCAGCCGCCAGGCGGGACAGTACAATGAGCAGTTCTTC.

The chain recombines TRBV4-3 with TRBJ2-5; D unresolved. The V end lost 0 bases, the J end lost 7 bases, and 9 bases lay between the germline ends. This CDR3 has 13 residues. From germline, CDR1 is LGHNA and CDR2 YSLEER. The CDR3 protein is CASSQDLLGTQYF. The CDR3 region has the DNA TGCGCCAGCAGCCAAGATCTGTTAGGGACCCAGTACTTC.